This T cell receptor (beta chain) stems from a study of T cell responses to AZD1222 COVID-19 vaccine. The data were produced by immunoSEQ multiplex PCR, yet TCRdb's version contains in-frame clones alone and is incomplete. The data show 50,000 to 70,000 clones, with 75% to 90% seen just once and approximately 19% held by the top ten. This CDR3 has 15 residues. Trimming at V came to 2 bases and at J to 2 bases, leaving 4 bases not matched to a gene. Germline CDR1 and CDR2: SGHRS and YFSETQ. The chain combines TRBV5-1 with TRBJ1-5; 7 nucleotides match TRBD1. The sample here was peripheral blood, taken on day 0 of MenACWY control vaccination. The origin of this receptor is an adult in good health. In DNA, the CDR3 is TGCGCCAGCAGCTTTACAGGGGATCGCAATCAGCCCCAGCATTTT. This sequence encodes CASSFTGDRNQPQHF.